One and the same sample provided the 18 T cell receptor beta chains below, sequenced in a study of blood T cell repertoires in COVID-19 (dated by TCRdb to the early 2020s). Receptor amplification or capture employed the immunoSEQ multiplex PCR assay. This is the immuneACCESS table as TCRdb keeps it, with only in-frame sequences that have V and J called. A part of the clones is gone; compared with another copy, unresolved V genes explain less than half, and the rest is unexplained. This sample holds more than 200,000 clones; around 83% were observed only once. 8% to 10% of the sample is in the top ten clones. The sample comprised peripheral blood. These receptors all stem from a woman in her forties or fifties with acute or convalescent COVID-19.

The chain combines TRBV13 with TRBJ2-3; 11 bases are shared with TRBD2. The V and J ends lost 4 bases and 2 bases, in that order; junction bases with no gene match: 20. The CDR3 has 21 amino acids. CDR1 is PRHDT and CDR2 is FYEKMQ in the germline V gene (reference sequence). CDR3: CASSSHLRTGTSGTITDTQYF. For the CDR3, the DNA is TGTGCCAGCAGCTCGCACCTTCGAACCGGGACTAGCGGAACTATCACAGATACGCAGTATTTT. Full variable domain (remainder filled in from reference TRBV13 and TRBJ2-3): AAGVIQSPRHLIKEKRETATLKCYPIPRHDTVYWYQQGPGQDPQFLISFYEKMQSDKGSIPDRFSAQQFSDYHSELNMSSLELGDSALYFCASSSHLRTGTSGTITDTQYFGPGTRLTVL.

This chain links TRBV4-2 with TRBJ2-5, with TRBD2 matching over 13 bases. Germline V CDR1 and CDR2: LGHNA, YNFKEQ. This CDR3 contains 19 residues. Losses at the gene ends were 1 base for V and 2 bases for J; bases not matched to a gene: 10. Here the CDR3 reads CASSQGVGGTSGIQETQYF. The CDR3 DNA sequence: TGTGCCAGCAGCCAAGGGGTGGGCGGGACTAGCGGGATTCAAGAGACCCAGTACTTC.

The chain joins TRBV5-1 to TRBJ1-1, with 7 bases identical to TRBD1. The germline CDR1 and CDR2 sequences are SGHRS and YFSETQ. The CDR3 loop spans 13 amino acids. V gave up 1 base and J gave up 7 bases; unmatched junction bases: 4. The CDR3 here is CASSLTGAYEAFF. CDR3 DNA: TGCGCCAGCAGCTTGACAGGGGCCTATGAAGCTTTCTTT.

Details on this clone: Its ends do not fully match the called genes, so a read error is possible. V usage is TRBV3-1 (or the pseudogene TRBV3-2) and J usage is TRBJ2-1; D is possibly TRBD2 (7 bases). Germline V gene lookup returns CDR1 LGHDT and CDR2 YNNKEL (reference sequence). The CDR3 is 15 amino acids. The CDR3 protein is CASNQRGGLNNEQFF. The CDR3 nucleotides are TGTGCCAGCAACCAAAGGGGGGGACTCAACAATGAGCAGTTCTTC.

This chain connects TRBV30 to TRBJ2-3, with D perhaps matching TRBD1 (5 bases). CDR3 length: 14 residues. Germline V gives CDR1 GTSNPN, CDR2 SVGIG (reference sequence). V was shortened by 1 base and J by 0 bases, with 8 bases between the two germline ends. CDR3 bases: TGTGCCTGGAGTGCAGGGCATAGCACAGATACGCAGTATTTT. It specifies CAWSAGHSTDTQYF.

In this sample, this clone turned up once. The chain couples TRBV11-1 to TRBJ2-1, with 11 bases lining up with TRBD2. Trimming at V came to 3 bases and at J to 6 bases, leaving 4 bases not matched to a gene. The CDR3 covers 15 residues. Germline V CDR1 and CDR2: SGHAT, FQDESV (reference sequence). The CDR3 nucleotides are TGTGCCAGCAGCTTCGGACTAGCGGGCGGCAATGAGCAGTTCTTC. Residues: CASSFGLAGGNEQFF.

V is TRBV7-2 and J is TRBJ2-1; D is unresolved. The CDR3 extends over 13 amino acids. CDR1 and CDR2 (germline): SGHTA, FQGNSA. V was pared by 5 bases and J by 7 bases, with 12 bases between. In DNA, the CDR3 is TGTGCCAGCAGCCAGGATTTCGGTAATGAGCAGTTCTTC. It specifies CASSQDFGNEQFF.

CDR3 sequence (DNA): TGTGCCAGCAGTGAATACAGGGGGGATAATTCACCCCTCCACTTT. The encoded protein is CASSEYRGDNSPLHF. This sequence joins TRBV2 and TRBJ1-6; 8 nucleotides line up with TRBD1. Germline values: CDR1 SNHLY, CDR2 FYNNEI. CDR3 length: 15 residues. The V gene end was trimmed by 2 bases and the J gene end by 5 bases; junction bases not matched to a gene: 2.

This clone was seen a few times. Other nucleotide sequences in the sample specify the same CDR3. The chain employs TRBV30 and TRBJ1-1, with TRBD1 identical over 8 bases. This CDR3 comprises 13 residues. The germline V gene has CDR1 GTSNPN and CDR2 SVGIG (reference sequence). Trimming took 5 bases from V and 4 from J; bases not matched to a gene: 6. The CDR3 DNA sequence: TGTGCCTGGCAACGAACAGGGGGCACTGAAGCTTTCTTT. This translates into CAWQRTGGTEAFF.

The chain links TRBV29-1 to TRBJ2-5; 7 bases line up with TRBD1. Germline assignment: CDR1 SQVTM and CDR2 ANQGSEA. The CDR3 loop spans 14 amino acids. J gave up 1 base and V 4 bases, and 6 bases lay outside the gene matches. CDR3 sequence (DNA): TGCAGCGTTGTGGTCAGGGGGTCCCAAGAGACCCAGTACTTC. Encoded protein: CSVVVRGSQETQYF.

This chain uses TRBV4-2 with TRBJ2-2; D is perhaps TRBD2 (5 bases). The CDR3 covers 14 residues. V shed 4 bases and J shed 2 bases, with 8 bases lying between them. Germline values: CDR1 LGHNA, CDR2 YNFKEQ. Written as DNA, the CDR3 is TGTGCCAGCAGCCCCGGACTTAACACCGGGGAGCTGTTTTTT. It is translated as CASSPGLNTGELFF.

V is TRBV15 and J is TRBJ2-1; 7 bases are a match to TRBD2. The germline gives CDR1 LNHNV, CDR2 YYDKDF (reference sequence). The CDR3 sequence is 13 residues long. The V segment lost 2 bases and the J segment 10 bases; nucleotides outside the gene matches: 5. CDR3 DNA sequence: TGTGCCACCAGCAGACGGGACTATCTCGAGCAGTTCTTC. Translation: CATSRRDYLEQFF. The full variable domain, in which reference TRBV15 and TRBJ2-1 provide the parts outside the CDR3, is DAMVIQNPRYQVTQFGKPVTLSCSQTLNHNVMYWYQQKSSQAPKLLFHYYDKDFNNEADTPDNFQSRRPNTSFCFLDIRSPGLGDTAMYLCATSRRDYLEQFFGPGTRLTVL.

The chain uses TRBV2 and TRBJ1-3; 8 bases match TRBD1. After removal of 5 bases from V and 4 bases from J, the junction contained 19 bases not matched to a gene. Germline V CDR1 and CDR2: SNHLY, FYNNEI. CDR3 length: 19 residues. The CDR3 is CASSRVGTGSANPGNTIYF. CDR3 sequence (DNA): TGTGCCAGCAGTAGAGTGGGGACAGGTTCGGCGAATCCCGGAAACACCATATATTTT. Together with reference TRBV2 and TRBJ1-3, the CDR3 gives the full variable domain: EPEVTQTPSHQVTQMGQEVILRCVPISNHLYFYWYRQILGQKVEFLVSFYNNEISEKSEIFDDQFSVERPDGSNFTLKIRSTKLEDSAMYFCASSRVGTGSANPGNTIYFGEGSWLTVV.

A few counts support this clone. The chain has TRBV6-5 and TRBJ2-1; 7 nucleotides line up with TRBD2. This CDR3 region has 15 residues. The germline gives CDR1 MNHEY, CDR2 SVGAGI. Losses at the gene ends were 2 bases for V and 7 bases for J; bases not matched to a gene: 8. The CDR3 nucleotides read TGTGCCAGCAGTTACGGGCGGGAGATGTGGAATGAGCAGTTCTTC. The encoded protein is CASSYGREMWNEQFF.

The chain carries TRBV9 and TRBJ2-2, with a tentative D call TRBD2 (5 bases). Germline V lookup: CDR1 SGDLS, CDR2 YYNGEE. V was pared by 2 bases and J by 6 bases, with 5 bases between. This CDR3 region has 12 residues. The CDR3 coding sequence is TGTGCCAGCAGCGTGGAGGCCGGGGAGCTGTTTTTT. As protein: CASSVEAGELFF.

V and J are TRBV25-1 and TRBJ2-6; D call uncertain. There are 16 residues in the CDR3. V lost 4 bases, J lost 3 bases, and 13 bases lay in between. CDR1 and CDR2 from the germline V gene are MGHDK and SYGVNS. CDR3 sequence: CASSATVPGGANVLTF. CDR3 bases: TGTGCCAGCAGTGCAACTGTCCCAGGTGGGGCCAACGTCCTGACTTTC. The variable domain in full, completed from reference TRBV25-1 and TRBJ2-6, reads EADIYQTPRYLVIGTGKKITLECSQTMGHDKMYWYQQDPGMELHLIHYSYGVNSTEKGDLSSESTVSRIRTEHFPLTLESARPSHTSQYLCASSATVPGGANVLTFGAGSRLTVL.

This clone came up a few times. CDR3 sequence reads: CATTRPQVANEQFF. The CDR3 DNA reads TGTGCCACCACCCGTCCTCAGGTGGCCAATGAGCAGTTCTTC. The chain is built from TRBV28 and TRBJ2-1; D is unclear. Germline V gene data show CDR1 as MDHEN and CDR2 as SYDVKM. V gave up 10 bases and J gave up 6 bases, with 19 bases separating them. There are 14 residues in the CDR3.

The V gene is TRBV6-1, the J gene TRBJ1-1, with D possibly matching TRBD1 (6 bases). The germline V gene has CDR1 MNHNS and CDR2 SASEGT. CDR3 size: 14 residues. The V end lost 1 base, the J end lost 10 bases, and 16 bases lay between the germline ends. CDR3 sequence: CASSEGSTGNGAFF. For the CDR3, the DNA is TGTGCCAGCAGTGAAGGATCAACAGGGAACGGAGCTTTCTTT.